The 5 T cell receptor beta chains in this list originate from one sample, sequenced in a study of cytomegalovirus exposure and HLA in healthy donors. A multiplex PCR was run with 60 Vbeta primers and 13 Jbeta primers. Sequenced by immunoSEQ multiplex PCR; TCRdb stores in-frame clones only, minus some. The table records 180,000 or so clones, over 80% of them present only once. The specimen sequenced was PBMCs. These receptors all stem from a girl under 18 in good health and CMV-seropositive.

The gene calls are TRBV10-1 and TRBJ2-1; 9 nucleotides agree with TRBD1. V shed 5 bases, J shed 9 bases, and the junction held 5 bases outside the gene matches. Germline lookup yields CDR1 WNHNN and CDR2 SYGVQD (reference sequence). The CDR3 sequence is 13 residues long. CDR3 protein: CASSSGQGIEQFF. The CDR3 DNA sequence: TGCGCCAGCAGTAGCGGACAGGGGATTGAGCAGTTCTTC.

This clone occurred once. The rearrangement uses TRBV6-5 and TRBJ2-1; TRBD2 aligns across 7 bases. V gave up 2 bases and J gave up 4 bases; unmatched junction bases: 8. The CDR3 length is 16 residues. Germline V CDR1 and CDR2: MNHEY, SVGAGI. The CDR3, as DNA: TGTGCCAGCAGTTACAGTGGGAGGGAGGGATACAATGAGCAGTTCTTC. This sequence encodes CASSYSGREGYNEQFF.

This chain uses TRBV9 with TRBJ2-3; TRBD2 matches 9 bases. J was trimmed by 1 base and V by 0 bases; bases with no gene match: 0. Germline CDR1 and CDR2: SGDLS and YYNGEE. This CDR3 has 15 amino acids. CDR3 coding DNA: TGTGCCAGCAGCGTAGTAGCGGGGGGCACAGATACGCAGTATTTT. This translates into CASSVVAGGTDTQYF.

CDR3 DNA sequence: TGTGCCAGCAGCGATACCCCCTATTATCAGCCCCAGCATTTT. It codes for CASSDTPYYQPQHF. J is TRBJ1-5 and V is TRBV5-6; no clear D gene. Trimming took off 4 bases at V and 5 bases at J, with 13 bases between the two ends. Germline V gene sequence: CDR1 SGHDT, CDR2 YYEEEE. The CDR3 consists of 14 residues.

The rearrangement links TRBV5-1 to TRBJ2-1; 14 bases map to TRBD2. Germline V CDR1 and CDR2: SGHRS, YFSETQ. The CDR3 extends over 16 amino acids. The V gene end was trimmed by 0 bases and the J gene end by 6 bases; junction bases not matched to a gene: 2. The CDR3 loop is CASSLEGLAGANEQFF. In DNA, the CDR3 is TGCGCCAGCAGCTTGGAGGGACTAGCGGGAGCCAATGAGCAGTTCTTC.